The rows below give T cell receptor beta chains drawn from one sample of a study of T cell repertoires in cytomegalovirus infection. Their antigens remain unidentified. TCRdb re-derived calls from the reads in MiXCR, one entry per CDR3 protein. The table includes 680,000 or so distinct CDR3 sequences, about 33% detected once. The sample consisted of cultured PBMCs, taken from culture after CMV antigen stimulation. These receptors all come from a human donor in good health (CMV status not recorded). Some clones in this sample may be carry-over from other donors' samples. Each CDR3 is given without its conserved first and last residue. Fields, in order: V gene, CDR3 protein.

V: TRBV7-2
CDR3: ASRSMSTDTQY

V: TRBV6-1
CDR3: ASSATGLATSSRSNEQF

V: TRBV6-5
CDR3: ASRELRWVQGTGANVLT

V: TRBV7-9
CDR3: ASSLSSGSSYNEQF

V: TRBV7-8
CDR3: ASSLVVSVRGNQPQH

V: TRBV7-6
CDR3: ASSLTSGELF

V: TRBV10-2
CDR3: ASSELGSLAGLQETQY

V: TRBV2
CDR3: ASSKGRKGWEKLF

V: TRBV28
CDR3: ASSEPGQGYNSPLH

V: TRBV6-1
CDR3: ASSETSGTYEQY

V: TRBV4-1
CDR3: ASSHNIQGYQPQH

V: TRBV2
CDR3: ASSMEVGQPQH

V: TRBV12-3/TRBV12-4
CDR3: ASSKDRLYQPQH

V: TRBV7-2
CDR3: ASSLEPPHGYT

V: TRBV12-3/TRBV12-4
CDR3: ASSLGGPLIPNVLT

V: TRBV20-1
CDR3: SARDRTKSGANVLT

V: TRBV5-1
CDR3: ASAPGLSVGYT

V: TRBV7-6
CDR3: ASSFIGPKSEQF

V: TRBV7-6
CDR3: ASSPGPLQAGELF

V: TRBV7-8
CDR3: ASSLASLSGNEQF

V: TRBV7-6
CDR3: ASSLGGGRHETQY

V: TRBV7-2
CDR3: ASSPFNAVTDTQY

V: TRBV20-1
CDR3: SARADREGYEQY

V: TRBV7-2
CDR3: ASSPATLNTEAF

V: TRBV7-2
CDR3: ASSPPGDLSYEQY

V: TRBV20-1
CDR3: SASFSSGLAKNIQY

V: TRBV28
CDR3: ATRGRVREKLF

V: TRBV6-1
CDR3: ASSETWAAHRF

V: TRBV11-2
CDR3: ASSPVVRRGANVLT

V: TRBV7-4
CDR3: ASSHSSGRVYEQF

V: TRBV6-1
CDR3: ASSETSTHSEQY

V: TRBV7-2
CDR3: ASSFRGTGWGASVTGELF

V: TRBV4-1
CDR3: ASSQDGTTQF

V: TRBV15
CDR3: ATSSRMDTQY

V: TRBV7-8
CDR3: ASSQGADYGYT

V: TRBV18
CDR3: ASSPGGTGNQPQH

V: TRBV7-2
CDR3: ASSPRTGSHEQY

V: TRBV18
CDR3: ASSPGLAENEQF

V: TRBV7-2
CDR3: ASSLVYYSGAYSTQY

V: TRBV12-3/TRBV12-4
CDR3: ASSAGQARLAPSDTQY

V: TRBV19
CDR3: ASSIRLAGAEQY

V: TRBV7-9
CDR3: ASSKGTGSDTQY

V: TRBV12-3/TRBV12-4
CDR3: ASSFTGRNYGYT

V: TRBV6-5
CDR3: ASSGQSRDTQY

V: TRBV19
CDR3: ASSSPYGGRAWLNEQF

V: TRBV9
CDR3: ASSSRGQAAF

V: TRBV7-6
CDR3: ASSPIQNNEQF

V: TRBV28
CDR3: ASSYQDRRGGNQPQH

V: TRBV4-1
CDR3: ASSQESGGYYGYT

V: TRBV6-1
CDR3: ASSFLDGGLAGIQF

V: TRBV7-2
CDR3: ASSLAQRGVSYEQY

V: TRBV7-6
CDR3: ASSTTGGTIQY

V: TRBV7-8
CDR3: ASSFNLLAAGNIQY

V: TRBV2
CDR3: ASRGGQGPTEAF

V: TRBV12-3/TRBV12-4
CDR3: ASSLAGTGGSNQPQH